This T cell receptor (beta chain) was obtained from a study of T-cell memory formation after mild COVID-19. TCRdb passed the 5' RACE reads through MiXCR, listing each CDR3 protein once. This table has fewer than 250,000 distinct CDR3 sequences, around 26% appearing once. Germline V gene lookup returns CDR1 DFQATT and CDR2 SNEGSKA (reference sequence). V lost 2 bases, J lost 1 base, and 2 bases stayed unmatched. This CDR3 has 14 residues. Sequencing was carried out using PBMCs or a T cell subset sorted from them (not recorded which). The chain joins TRBV20-1 to TRBJ2-3, with 8 bases fitting TRBD2. This receptor was taken from an adult woman who had mild COVID-19 (a few samples of this study predate the infection). Cell type and time point are not known. The CDR3 DNA follows: TGCAGTGCTAGATTGACTAGCGGCACAGATACGCAGTATTTT. Its protein product is CSARLTSGTDTQYF.